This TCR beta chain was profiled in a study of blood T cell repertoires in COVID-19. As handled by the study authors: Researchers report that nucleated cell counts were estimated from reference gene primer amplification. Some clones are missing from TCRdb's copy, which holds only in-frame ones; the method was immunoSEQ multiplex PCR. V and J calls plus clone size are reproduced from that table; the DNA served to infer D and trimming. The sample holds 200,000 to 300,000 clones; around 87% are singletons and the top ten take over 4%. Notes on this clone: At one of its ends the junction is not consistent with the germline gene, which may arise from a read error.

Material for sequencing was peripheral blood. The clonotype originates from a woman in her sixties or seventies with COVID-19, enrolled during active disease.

The CDR3 nucleotides read TGTGCCTGGAGTCCCCGGGACTGGGAGCGGTTCTTC. Amino acids: CAWSPRDWERFF. The chain couples TRBV30 to TRBJ2-1; tentatively, D is TRBD2 (6 bases). The CDR3 loop spans 12 amino acids. The germline gives CDR1 GTSNPN, CDR2 SVGIG (reference sequence).